This TCR gamma chain comes out of a study of γδ T cells in repeated Plasmodium falciparum infection. Study in general: Over around 630 days, donors received four mosquito-bite P. falciparum NF54 infections. Sampling occurred at baseline, pre-infection for selected infections, and 21 days post-infection.

TCRdb reanalysed the multiplex PCR reads with CATT. The table lists about 30,000 gamma-chain clones, about 1.5% of them singletons. Germline loops: CDR1 VTNTFY, CDR2 YDVSTARD (reference sequence). The length of the CDR3 is 17 residues. As concerns this clone: Antigen specificity is unknown. TCRdb shows a much larger clone's protein in place of this DNA's translation, and the two differ at residue 2, likely through a read error; the protein shown is translated from the DNA.

Study observations and caveats: Vdelta2-negative gammadelta repertoires appeared less diverse and less shared in Malian than Australian children.

Bulk repertoires came from Vgamma9/Vdelta2+ or Vdelta2-negative gammadelta T cells flow-sorted from PBMC. This TCR was recovered from a pool of human donors (malaria-infected and uninfected, not separated). This rearrangement joins TRGV3 to TRGJ1 or TRGJ2. Since TCRdb gives no J gene, matching the DNA to germline was used here to assign it. Sequencing was performed on gamma-delta T cells from blood. The CDR3 here is CTTWDRRQPVNYYKKLF. The CDR3 DNA reads TGTACCACCTGGGACAGGCGACAGCCCGTGAATTATTATAAGAAACTCTTT.